Sequencing of this T cell receptor (beta chain) was carried out in a study of T cell changes during pregnancy in multiple sclerosis (dated by TCRdb to the late 2010s). The study in broad terms: The study looked at changes in the T cell repertoire across pregnancy in women with multiple sclerosis.

After removal of 4 bases from V and 4 bases from J, the junction retains 5 bases not matched to a gene. Taken from cysteine to phenylalanine, the CDR3 has 14 residues. Kept here is only the CDR3 DNA, which spans 42 bases and is read in frame from base 1. CDR1 SGHDT and CDR2 YYEEEE are derived from the germline V gene. Libraries were constructed by the immunoSEQ multiplex PCR assay. TCRdb provides this immuneACCESS table in a form limited to in-frame rearrangements. Some clones are lacking; in checked studies, under half of them reflect an unresolved V gene, and why the rest are absent is not known. Present in this sample are about 100,000 clones, about 90% of which were seen just once. The ten largest clonotypes hold 1.5% to 2.5% of the sample. About this clone: Its antigen is unknown. No per-base quality is available; no much larger clone lies one base away.

This receptor chain uses TRBV5-6 and TRBJ2-3; the central 8 bases match TRBD1. The starting material was peripheral blood, obtained after pregnancy. The TCR sequence derives from a female donor with multiple sclerosis, enrolled in a pregnancy study. The nucleotide sequence is given as TGTGCCAGCAGCCCGGACAGGGTTGCAGATACGCAGTATTTT. It is translated as CASSPDRVADTQYF.